The T cell receptor beta chain under discussion was sequenced for a study of T-cell memory formation after mild COVID-19. The overall study: Largely, the TCR clusters proved donor specific.

5'RACE primed from the constant segment yielded TCR alpha and TCR beta cDNA libraries bearing sample barcodes and UMIs. TCRdb passed the 5' RACE reads through MiXCR, listing each CDR3 protein once. The sample consists of roughly 500,000 distinct CDR3 sequences, about a fifth of them appearing once. In the case of this clonotype: Its antigen is still unknown.

Whole-study results and caveats: Cross-reactive memory apparently joined, as some responding clones appeared in pre-infection memory. There was a balanced CD4/CD8 profile in clones contracting day 15 to 85, and later expanders leaned CD4+.

The V gene end was trimmed by 5 bases and the J gene end by 3 bases; junction bases not matched to a gene: 9. Germline V CDR1 and CDR2: MNHEY, SVGAGI. The CDR3 runs to 17 residues. The material sequenced was PBMCs or a T cell subset sorted from them (not recorded which). The source of this sequence is an adult woman who had mild COVID-19 (a few samples of this study predate the infection). Cell type and time point are not known. This chain links TRBV6-5 with TRBJ2-7; TRBD2 agrees at 14 bases. This CDR3 reads CASSKRTSGRFGYEQYF. The DNA of the CDR3 is TGTGCCAGCAGTAAACGGACTAGCGGGAGGTTCGGCTACGAGCAGTACTTC.